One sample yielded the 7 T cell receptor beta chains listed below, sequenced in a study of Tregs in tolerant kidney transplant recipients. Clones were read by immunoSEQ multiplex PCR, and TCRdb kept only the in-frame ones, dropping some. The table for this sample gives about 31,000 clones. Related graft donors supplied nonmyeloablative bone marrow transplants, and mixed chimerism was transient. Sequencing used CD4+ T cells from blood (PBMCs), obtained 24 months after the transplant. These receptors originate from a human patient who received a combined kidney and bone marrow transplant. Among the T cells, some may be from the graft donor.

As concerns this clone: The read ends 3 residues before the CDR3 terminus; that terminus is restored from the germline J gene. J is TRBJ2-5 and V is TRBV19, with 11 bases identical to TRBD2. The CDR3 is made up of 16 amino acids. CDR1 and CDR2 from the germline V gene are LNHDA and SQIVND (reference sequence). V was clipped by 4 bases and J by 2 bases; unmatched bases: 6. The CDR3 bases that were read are TGTGCCAGTAGTAGCATGGGACTAGCGGAGCAAGAGACC. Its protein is CASSSMGLAEQET. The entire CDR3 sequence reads CASSSMGLAEQETQYF.

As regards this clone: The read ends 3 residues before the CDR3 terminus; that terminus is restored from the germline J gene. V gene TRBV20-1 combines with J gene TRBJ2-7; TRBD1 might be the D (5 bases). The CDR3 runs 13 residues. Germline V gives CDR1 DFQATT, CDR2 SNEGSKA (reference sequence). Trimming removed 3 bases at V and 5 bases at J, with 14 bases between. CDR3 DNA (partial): TGCAGTGCTAGTAAGGGGCCCAAGAACGAG. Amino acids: CSASKGPKNE. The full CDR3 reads CSASKGPKNEQYF.

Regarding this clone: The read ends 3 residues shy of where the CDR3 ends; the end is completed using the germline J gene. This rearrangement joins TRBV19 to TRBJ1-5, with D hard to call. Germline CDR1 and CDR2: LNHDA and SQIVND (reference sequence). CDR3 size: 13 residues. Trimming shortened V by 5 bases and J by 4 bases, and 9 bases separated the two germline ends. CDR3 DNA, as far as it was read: TGTGCCAGTAGTTTTCGGGGAAATCAGCCC. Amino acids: CASSFRGNQP. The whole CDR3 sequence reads CASSFRGNQPQHF.

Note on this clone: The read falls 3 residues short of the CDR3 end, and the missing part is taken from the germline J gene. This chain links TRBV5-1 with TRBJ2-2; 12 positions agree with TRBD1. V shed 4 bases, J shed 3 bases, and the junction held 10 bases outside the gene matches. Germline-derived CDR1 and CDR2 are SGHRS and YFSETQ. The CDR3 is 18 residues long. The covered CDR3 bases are TGCGCCAGCAGCGTATCCCGGGACAGGGGGCTTGACACCGGGGAG. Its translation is CASSVSRDRGLDTGE. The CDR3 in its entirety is CASSVSRDRGLDTGELFF.

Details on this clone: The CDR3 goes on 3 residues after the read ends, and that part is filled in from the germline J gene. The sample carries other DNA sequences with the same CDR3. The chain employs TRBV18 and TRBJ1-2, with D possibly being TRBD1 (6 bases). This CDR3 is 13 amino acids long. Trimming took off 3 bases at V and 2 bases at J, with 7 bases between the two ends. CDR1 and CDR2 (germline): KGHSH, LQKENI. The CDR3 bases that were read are TGTGCCAGCTCACCGGACAGAAACTATGGC. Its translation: CASSPDRNYG. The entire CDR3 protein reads CASSPDRNYGYTF.

CDR3 bases read: TGCAGTGCTATAGGGGCTCGGAATTCACCC. It yields the protein CSAIGARNSP. The CDR3 reads in full as CSAIGARNSPLHF. The V gene is TRBV20-1, the J gene TRBJ1-6, with D perhaps matching TRBD1 (5 bases). The read finishes 3 residues shy of the CDR3 end, and the germline J gene is used to complete it. The CDR3 consists of 13 residues. CDR1 is DFQATT, CDR2 SNEGSKA, per germline (reference sequence). Deletions cut 4 bases from V and 7 bases from J, with 11 bases between.

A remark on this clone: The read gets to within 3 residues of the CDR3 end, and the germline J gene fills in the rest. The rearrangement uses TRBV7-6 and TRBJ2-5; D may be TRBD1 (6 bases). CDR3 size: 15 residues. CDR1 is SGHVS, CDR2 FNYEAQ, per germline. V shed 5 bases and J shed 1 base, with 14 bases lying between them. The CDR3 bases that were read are TGTGCCAGCAGCCTTTCCGGACAGCTCCAAGAGACC. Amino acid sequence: CASSLSGQLQET. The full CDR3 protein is CASSLSGQLQETQYF.